A single sample is the source of the 18 T cell receptor beta chains below, sequenced in a study of metastatic and nonmetastatic thyroid tumors (dated by TCRdb to about 2020). The receptor library was made with PCR. Sequencing was performed on an Illumina HiSeq 4000. The public sequencing data were trimmed at Q25 with fastp and processed into clonotypes with MiXCR by TCRdb, which kept only in-frame beta chains. This sample gives about 32,000 clones in total; around 7% of them show up just once. Around 44% of the sample belongs to the ten largest clones. None of the patients had been given any treatment before thyroid surgery. Input material: blood. The receptors were sampled from a female donor with papillary thyroid cancer or a benign thyroid nodule (not recorded which). Some clones in this sample may be carry-over from other donors' samples.

Many counts were recorded for this clone. This rearrangement joins TRBV24-1 to TRBJ2-5; D possibly corresponds to TRBD2 (5 bases). V lost 5 bases and J lost 7, with 10 bases in between. The CDR3 covers 12 residues. Germline CDR1 KGHDR, CDR2 SFDVKD. CDR3 loop: CATSGVGVTQYF. As DNA, the CDR3 is TGTGCCACCAGTGGCGTCGGGGTGACCCAGTACTTC.

This clone appeared many times. The V call is TRBV28, the J call TRBJ2-1; 12 nucleotides line up with TRBD2. V was pared by 3 bases and J by 2 bases, with 2 bases of the junction left unmatched. The CDR3 contains 16 residues. CDR1 is MDHEN and CDR2 is SYDVKM in the germline V gene. The chain's CDR3 is CASSFPSGRAYNEQFF. In nucleotides, the CDR3 is TGTGCCAGCAGTTTCCCTAGCGGGAGGGCCTACAATGAGCAGTTCTTC.

This clone was seen at least ten times. The chain carries TRBV5-1 and TRBJ2-3; 7 bases are a match to TRBD1. The CDR3 is 16 amino acids. The J segment lost 3 bases and the V segment lost 0 bases, leaving 7 bases of the junction unmatched. Germline lookup yields CDR1 SGHRS and CDR2 YFSETQ. In DNA, the CDR3 is TGCGCCAGCAGCTTGGAACAGGGGAGTAGGACAGATACGCAGTATTTT. It specifies CASSLEQGSRTDTQYF.

This clone showed up many times. The gene calls are TRBV12-3 or TRBV12-4 and TRBJ2-5; TRBD2 matches 7 bases. The trim removed 3 bases at V and 2 bases at J, leaving 3 bases unmatched. This CDR3 is 14 amino acids long. CDR3 sequence (DNA): TGTGCCAGCAGTTTGGCGGGGGTTCAAGAGACCCAGTACTTC. Protein: CASSLAGVQETQYF.

This clone showed up many times. The V call is TRBV20-1, the J call TRBJ2-7; D call uncertain. This CDR3 is 11 amino acids long. With 6 bases removed from V and 6 bases from J, the gap between germline ends came to 12 bases. The germline gives CDR1 DFQATT, CDR2 SNEGSKA (reference sequence). Here the CDR3 DNA reads TGCAGTGCAGACGGGTACCGCGAGCAGTACTTC. It is translated as CSADGYREQYF.

Comments on this clone: This may come from a read error, since a much larger clone is one base off. Other DNA sequences of this sample code for an identical CDR3. The chain employs TRBV20-1 and TRBJ2-3; 9 bases match TRBD2. J was trimmed by 6 bases and V by 1 base; bases with no gene match: 11. Germline lookup yields CDR1 DFQATT and CDR2 SNEGSKA (reference sequence). This CDR3 has 16 amino acids. CDR3: CSARGVTSGGADTQYF. The CDR3 DNA follows: TGCAGTGCTAGAGGGGTGACTAGCGGTGGGGCGGATACGCAGTATTTT.

This clone was detected many times. The chain joins TRBV7-2 to TRBJ1-3; D is ambiguous. Trimming stripped 4 bases from V and 4 bases from J, with 11 bases between. This CDR3 spans 14 amino acids. The germline V gene encodes CDR1 SGHTA and CDR2 FQGNSA. The CDR3 bases are TGTGCCAGCAGCTCCACAACGGGGGGAAACACCATATATTTT. Residues: CASSSTTGGNTIYF.

Regarding this clone: A junction boundary mismatches the germline segment, possibly from a read error. The chain combines TRBV30 with TRBJ2-5, with a possible D match to TRBD1 (6 bases). The CDR3 sequence is 12 residues long. Per the germline V gene, CDR1 is GTSNPN and CDR2 is SVGIG (reference sequence). The CDR3 coding sequence is TGTGCCTGGAGTGTAGGGGGAGAGATCCAGTACTTC. Its translation is CAWSVGGEIQYF.

At least ten counts were recorded for this clone. The CDR3 spells CASSLGQGDGQPQHF. In DNA, the CDR3 is TGTGCCAGCAGCTTAGGGCAGGGGGACGGCCAGCCCCAGCATTTT. The chain is built from TRBV13 and TRBJ1-5; 7 bases map to TRBD1. Trimming cost V 0 bases and J 7 bases; bases outside gene matches: 6. Germline V gene lookup returns CDR1 PRHDT and CDR2 FYEKMQ (reference sequence). The CDR3 extends over 15 amino acids.

This clone was detected many times. The chain links TRBV5-5 to TRBJ2-2; no definite D call. The CDR3 is 15 amino acids. Trimming left V 0 bases short and J 8 bases short, with 14 bases between. CDR1 is SGHKS, CDR2 YYEKEE, per germline (reference sequence). In DNA, the CDR3 is TGTGCCAGCAGCTTGGCTCAGATAACTGAGGGGGAGCTGTTTTTT. It specifies CASSLAQITEGELFF.

As concerns this clone: A much bigger clone sits one base away, suggesting this may be a read error. The chain recombines TRBV5-6 with TRBJ2-3, with D maybe TRBD1 (6 bases). V lost 10 bases and J lost 1, with 16 bases in between. This CDR3 spans 14 amino acids. CDR1 is SGHDT, CDR2 YYEEEE, per germline. The CDR3 bases are TGTGCCGGGGGCGTAAGAGGGCGCACAGATACGCAGTATTTT. Amino acid sequence: CAGGVRGRTDTQYF.

The sample holds many counts of this clone. The chain recombines TRBV9 with TRBJ1-2; D remains unclear. The CDR3 is made up of 12 amino acids. From germline, CDR1 is SGDLS and CDR2 YYNGEE. Deletions cut 4 bases from V and 8 bases from J, with 12 bases between. The CDR3 nucleotides read TGTGCCAGCAGCCTGTCGATGGGGGGCTACACCTTC. Encoded protein: CASSLSMGGYTF.

This clone was seen ten or more times. The J gene is TRBJ2-7, the V gene TRBV2; D possibly corresponds to TRBD1 (6 bases). V gave up 7 bases and J gave up 1 base, with 20 bases separating them. The CDR3 totals 16 residues. Per the germline V gene, CDR1 is SNHLY and CDR2 is FYNNEI. The CDR3 sequence is CASTLGGTVTSYEQYF. CDR3 DNA sequence: TGTGCCAGCACCTTAGGGGGAACAGTTACTTCCTACGAGCAGTACTTC.

This clone was seen many times. This chain links TRBV7-9 with TRBJ1-2; D is unresolved. Trimming took 3 bases from V and 6 from J, leaving 8 bases between them. Germline CDR1 is SEHNR and CDR2 is FQNEAQ (reference sequence). CDR3 length equals 12 residues. The CDR3 coding sequence is TGTGCCAGCAGCTTCAATTCCCATGGCTACACCTTC. Translating it yields CASSFNSHGYTF.

This clone has a handful of counts. The junction departs from the called germline gene at one end, perhaps through a read error. The V and J genes are TRBV10-2 and TRBJ2-5; TRBD2 matches at 11 bases. The CDR3 is 15 amino acids. Germline V gene sequence: CDR1 WSHSY, CDR2 SAAADI. CDR3: CASNIAGGLQETHYF. The CDR3 bases are TGCGCCAGCAATATAGCGGGAGGGCTCCAAGAGACCCATTACTTC.

Concerning this clone itself: Germline and junction disagree at one end, which may indicate a read error. This sequence joins TRBV5-1 and TRBJ2-2; a weak D match, TRBD1 (7 bases). Germline CDR1 SGHRS, CDR2 YFSETQ. The CDR3 is made up of 16 amino acids. CDR3 region: CASSRGDRGFPWDLFF. The CDR3 DNA is TGCGCCAGCAGCAGGGGGGACAGAGGGTTCCCCTGGGATCTGTTTTTT.

There are many counts of this clone. V gene TRBV3-1 combines with J gene TRBJ2-1; D unresolved. From germline, CDR1 is LGHDT and CDR2 YNNKEL (reference sequence). V was pared by 4 bases and J by 9 bases, with 13 bases between. The CDR3 sequence is 13 residues long. The CDR3 region has the DNA TGTGCCAGCAGCCCGTTCGTGAAATCTGAGCAGTTCTTC. Translating it yields CASSPFVKSEQFF.

This clone was seen only once. The CDR3, as DNA: TGTGCCATCAGAAGGGGGGGTACCTACGAGCAGTACTTC. Its protein product is CAIRRGGTYEQYF. The V call is TRBV7-9, the J call TRBJ2-7, with D maybe TRBD2 (7 bases). Trimming removed 10 bases at V and 2 bases at J, with 15 bases between. Germline-derived CDR1 and CDR2 are SEHNR and FQNEAQ (reference sequence). This CDR3 spans 13 amino acids.